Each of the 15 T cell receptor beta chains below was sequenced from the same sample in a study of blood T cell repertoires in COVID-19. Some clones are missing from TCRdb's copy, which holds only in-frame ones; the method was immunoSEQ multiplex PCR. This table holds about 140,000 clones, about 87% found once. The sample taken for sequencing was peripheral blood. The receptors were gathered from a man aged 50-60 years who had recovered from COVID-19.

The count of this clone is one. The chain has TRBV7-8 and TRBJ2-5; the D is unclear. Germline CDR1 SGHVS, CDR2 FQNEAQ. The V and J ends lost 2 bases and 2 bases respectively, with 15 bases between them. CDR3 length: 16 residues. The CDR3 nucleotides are TGTGCCAGCAGCTTAAATATAGGAGCTGTGCAAGAGACCCAGTACTTC. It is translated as CASSLNIGAVQETQYF.

CDR3 loop: CASSPTGTGHYGYTF. The CDR3 DNA follows: TGTGCCAGCAGTCCCACCGGGACAGGGCATTATGGCTACACCTTC. The chain joins TRBV6-5 to TRBJ1-2; 9 bases are shared with TRBD1. This CDR3 has 15 amino acids. With V trimmed by 5 bases and J by 5 bases, 9 bases remained unmatched. Looked up from germline, CDR1 is MNHEY and CDR2 is SVGAGI.

CDR3 region: CASSEGGSNEKLFF. The CDR3 coding sequence is TGTGCCAGCTCAGAAGGGGGCTCTAATGAAAAACTGTTTTTT. The gene calls are TRBV18 and TRBJ1-4, with 7 bases fitting TRBD1. V dropped 5 bases and J dropped 3; count of bases not matched to a gene: 3. Germline-derived CDR1 and CDR2 are KGHSH and LQKENI. The CDR3 has 14 amino acids.

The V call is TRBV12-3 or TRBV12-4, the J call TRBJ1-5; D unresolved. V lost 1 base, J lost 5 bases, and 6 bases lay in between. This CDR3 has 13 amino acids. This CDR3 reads CASSLGQYQPQHF. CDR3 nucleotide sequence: TGTGCCAGCAGTTTAGGGCAGTATCAGCCCCAGCATTTT.

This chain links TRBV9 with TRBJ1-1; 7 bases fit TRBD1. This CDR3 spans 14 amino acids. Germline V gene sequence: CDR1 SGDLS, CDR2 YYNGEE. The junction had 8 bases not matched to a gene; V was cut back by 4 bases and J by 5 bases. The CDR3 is CASSPRSGGTEAFF. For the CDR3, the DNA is TGTGCCAGCAGCCCACGGTCAGGGGGGACTGAAGCTTTCTTT.

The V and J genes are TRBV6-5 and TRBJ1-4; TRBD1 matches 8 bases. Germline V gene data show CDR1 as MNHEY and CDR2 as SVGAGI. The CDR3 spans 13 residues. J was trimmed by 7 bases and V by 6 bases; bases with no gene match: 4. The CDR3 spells CASRAGGSEKLFF. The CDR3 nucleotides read TGTGCCAGCAGGGCAGGGGGCAGTGAAAAACTGTTTTTT.

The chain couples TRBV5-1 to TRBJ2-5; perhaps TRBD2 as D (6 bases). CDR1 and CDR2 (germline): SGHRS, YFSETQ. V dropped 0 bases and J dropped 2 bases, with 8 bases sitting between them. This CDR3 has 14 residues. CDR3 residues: CASSLVSGQETQYF. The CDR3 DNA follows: TGCGCCAGCAGCTTGGTTAGCGGACAAGAGACCCAGTACTTC.

The CDR3 DNA follows: TGTGCCAGCAGTTCACGACAGGGGGCATGGTACTTC. It codes for CASSSRQGAWYF. The chain carries TRBV27 and TRBJ2-7; 10 nucleotides line up with TRBD1. Germline V CDR1 and CDR2: MNHEY, SMNVEV (reference sequence). Trimming took 4 bases from V and 12 from J; bases not matched to a gene: 6. This CDR3 contains 12 residues.

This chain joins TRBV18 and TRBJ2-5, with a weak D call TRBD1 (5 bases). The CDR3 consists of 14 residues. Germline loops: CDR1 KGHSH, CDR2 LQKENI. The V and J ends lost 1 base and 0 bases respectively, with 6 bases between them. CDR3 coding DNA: TGTGCCAGCTCACCACAGGGGAACCAAGAGACCCAGTACTTC. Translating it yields CASSPQGNQETQYF. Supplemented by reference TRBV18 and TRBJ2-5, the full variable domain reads NAGVMQNPRHLVRRRGQEARLRCSPMKGHSHVYWYRQLPEEGLKFMVYLQKENIIDESGMPKERFSAEFPKEGPSILRIQQVVRGDSAAYFCASSPQGNQETQYFGPGTRLLVL.

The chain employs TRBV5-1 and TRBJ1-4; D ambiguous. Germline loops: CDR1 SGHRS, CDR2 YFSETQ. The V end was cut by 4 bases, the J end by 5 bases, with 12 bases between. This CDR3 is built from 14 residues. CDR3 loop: CASSVWADNEKLFF. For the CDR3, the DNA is TGCGCCAGCAGCGTATGGGCCGACAATGAAAAACTGTTTTTT. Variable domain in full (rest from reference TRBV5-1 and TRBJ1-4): KAGVTQTPRYLIKTRGQQVTLSCSPISGHRSVSWYQQTPGQGLQFLFEYFSETQRNKGNFPGRFSGRQFSNSRSEMNVSTLELGDSALYLCASSVWADNEKLFFGSGTQLSVL.

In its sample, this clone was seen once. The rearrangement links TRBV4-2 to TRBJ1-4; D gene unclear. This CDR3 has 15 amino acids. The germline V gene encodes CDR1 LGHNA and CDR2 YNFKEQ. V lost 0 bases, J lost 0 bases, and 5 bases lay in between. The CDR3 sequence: CASSQDQATNEKLFF. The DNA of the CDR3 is TGTGCCAGCAGCCAAGATCAGGCAACTAATGAAAAACTGTTTTTT.

CDR3 in DNA: TGTGCCAGCAGTCACAGCAAGGGGGCGCCGAACTATGGCTACACCTTC. Residues: CASSHSKGAPNYGYTF. V is TRBV27 and J is TRBJ1-2, with 7 bases matching TRBD1. The CDR3 extends over 16 amino acids. V was pared by 5 bases and J by 2 bases, with 11 bases of the junction left unmatched. Per germline, CDR1 MNHEY and CDR2 SMNVEV (reference sequence).

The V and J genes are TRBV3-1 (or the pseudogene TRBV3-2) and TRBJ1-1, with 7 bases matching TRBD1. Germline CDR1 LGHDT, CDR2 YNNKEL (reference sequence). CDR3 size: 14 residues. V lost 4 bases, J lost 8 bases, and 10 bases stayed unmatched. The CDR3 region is CASSLGARQGEAFF. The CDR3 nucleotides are TGTGCCAGCAGCCTCGGAGCCAGACAGGGCGAAGCTTTCTTT.

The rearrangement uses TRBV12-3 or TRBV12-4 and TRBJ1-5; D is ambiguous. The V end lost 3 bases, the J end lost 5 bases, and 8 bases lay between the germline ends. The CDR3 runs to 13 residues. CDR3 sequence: CASSFSDDQPQHF. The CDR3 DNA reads TGTGCCAGCAGTTTTAGCGATGATCAGCCCCAGCATTTT.

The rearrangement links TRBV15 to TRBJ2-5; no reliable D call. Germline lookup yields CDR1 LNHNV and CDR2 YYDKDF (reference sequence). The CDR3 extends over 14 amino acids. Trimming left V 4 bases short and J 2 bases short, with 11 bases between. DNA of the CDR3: TGTGCCACCAGCAAAGACATGTTTCAAGAGACCCAGTACTTC. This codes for CATSKDMFQETQYF.